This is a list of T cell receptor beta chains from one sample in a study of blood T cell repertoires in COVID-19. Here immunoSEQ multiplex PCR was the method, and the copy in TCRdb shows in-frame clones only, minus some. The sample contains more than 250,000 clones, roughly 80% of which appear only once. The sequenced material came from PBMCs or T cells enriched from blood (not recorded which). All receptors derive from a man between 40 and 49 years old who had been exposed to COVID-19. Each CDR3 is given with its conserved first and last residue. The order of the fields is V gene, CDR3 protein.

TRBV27	CASRYGQGNSPLHF
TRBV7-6	CASTFGSTTINEKLFF
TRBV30	CAWIRDYGYTF
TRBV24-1	CATSDPGRSVAGVTNEQFF
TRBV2	CASRTGLSYNEQFF
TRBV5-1	CASSPQLAGTYNEQFF
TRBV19	CASSRQTTDTQYF
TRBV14	CASSQAGGGGEQFF
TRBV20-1	CSVVSGNTIYF
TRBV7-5	CVRSLRCPGTGTRLFF
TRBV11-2	CASSLVLGDRTEAFF
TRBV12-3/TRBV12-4	CASGRDYQPQHF
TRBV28	CASTPPGLRETQYF
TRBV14	CASSPGQGAREQFF
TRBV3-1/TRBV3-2	CASSQVRTTEAFF
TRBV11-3	CASSTSGTDTSSYNSPLHF
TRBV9	CASSVGPGFTDTQYF
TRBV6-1	CASSEASLAKNIQYF
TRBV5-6	CASSLGSSGTGELFF
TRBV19	CASTLGRNTGELFF
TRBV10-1	CASSEREGHGKLFF
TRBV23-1	CASTPKAPGYSGNTIYF
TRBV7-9	CASSPQATYGYTF
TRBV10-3	CAISKLAGLSYEQYF
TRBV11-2	CASSRTGQYYEQYF
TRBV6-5	CASSFNRAYEQYF
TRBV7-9	CASSLGLGGATEAFF
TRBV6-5	CASSYAQGSGYTF
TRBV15	CATSRDGGGYGYTF
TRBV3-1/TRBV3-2	CASSRSNGQHNSPLHF
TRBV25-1	CASSEDSWVEGYTF
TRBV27	CASGFGTGGRIYGYTF
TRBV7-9	CASSFMRGRGELFF
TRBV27	CASSKQENEQFF
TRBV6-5	CASRPGTPPNQPQHF
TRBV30	CAVGPAGQETQYF
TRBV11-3	CASSPGPGREAFF
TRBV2	CASSVSPQAGEQYF
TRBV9	CASSTGGRANTEAFF
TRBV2	CASSDTRTGRGAFF
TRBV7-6	CASSSIAGEQFF
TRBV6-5	CASSYSRHSNQPQHF